This T cell receptor (beta chain) was recovered during a study of CD8 T cells in ankylosing spondylitis (dated by TCRdb to about 2017). Turning to the overall study: The study profiled T cell receptor beta repertoires in healthy donors and ankylosing spondylitis patients to find disease-linked TCR variants. The whole study cohort included about a hundred healthy donors and 25 ankylosing spondylitis patients. Samples of peripheral blood were taken, and for ankylosing spondylitis patients, synovial fluid was collected as well.

The CDR3 runs 15 amino acids, cysteine and valine included. Only CDR3 DNA is held: 45 bases, read in frame from base 1. As encoded in the germline V gene, CDR1 is SGHAT while CDR2 is FQNNGV. This clonotype has a single count. Its antigen specificity is not known. Base-call qualities are not available, and no considerably larger clone is one nucleotide away. One read yields weak evidence. Study-wide findings and limitations: Some motif variants had previously been reported in the synovial fluid and blood of reactive arthritis patients, which suggests shared mechanisms of disease initiation. A CD8+ phenotype was shown by the disease-linked clones, which were found at relatively low frequencies in peripheral blood. Blood from ankylosing spondylitis patients appeared to be characterized by a TCR beta motif made up of about 8 highly homologous amino acid variants. According to the report, matched synovial fluid samples from ankylosing spondylitis patients were significantly enriched for the disease-linked clones.

Sequencing was performed on an Illumina HiSeq 2500. Quantitative 5'-RACE with molecular barcodes was used to prepare TCR beta libraries. As for the original processing: A new computational method, built on a probabilistic model of VDJ rearrangement, was used to identify disease-linked TCR variants. Clones were called with MiXCR by TCRdb after fastp trimmed the public reads at Q25, and only in-frame beta chains were retained. For every CDR3 protein sequence, its rows merge into one entry that carries the most common genes and DNA. TCRdb, not the original authors, processed these V and J calls. Counted in this sample were fewer than 650,000 distinct CDR3 sequences; about an eighth of them appeared once. The ten largest clones take up around 6.8% of the sample.

The sequence was obtained from a male donor with ankylosing spondylitis. Here the chain combines TRBV11-2 and TRBJ2-7; the central 7 bases match TRBD2. Sequencing input: blood, either unsorted or a sorted T cell fraction (not recorded which). The nucleotide sequence is TGTGCCAGCAGTCCACCACAGCGGGACCCCTACGAGCAGCACGTC. This sequence encodes CASSPPQRDPYEQHV.